A single sample gave rise to the 28 T cell receptor beta chains below, sequenced in a study of CD8+ T cells in alopecia areata. Noted treatment: oral pan-JAK inhibitor, 5-10 mg twice daily. Extracted from the samples, RNA was reverse transcribed into cDNA to serve as the sequencing template. The data were produced by immunoSEQ multiplex PCR, yet TCRdb's version contains in-frame clones alone and is incomplete. The data hold 110,000 or so clones, with 56% observed a single time. This sample comprised CD4+ T cells sorted from blood, obtained at week 24, from a patient treated with tofacitinib. Receptors originate from a human donor with alopecia areata.

The chain combines TRBV7-2 with TRBJ2-4; TRBD1 is a possible D gene (7 bases). Germline V gene data show CDR1 as SGHTA and CDR2 as FQGNSA. The germline V and J ends were trimmed by 5 bases and 6 bases, with 11 bases remaining between them. The CDR3 has 13 amino acids. The CDR3 sequence is CASSPQGGNIQYF. For the CDR3, the DNA is TGTGCCAGCAGCCCCCAGGGGGGAAACATTCAGTACTTC.

The chain uses TRBV5-1 and TRBJ1-6; no clear D. V was pared by 0 bases and J by 7 bases, with 5 bases between. Germline lookup yields CDR1 SGHRS and CDR2 YFSETQ. The CDR3 runs to 13 residues. Written as DNA, the CDR3 is TGCGCCAGCAGCTTGGACCGAAATTCACCCCTCCACTTT. Its protein is CASSLDRNSPLHF.

The chain links TRBV7-9 to TRBJ1-6; tentative D call: TRBD1 (5 bases). Germline CDR1 reads SEHNR; CDR2 reads FQNEAQ (reference sequence). V was clipped by 5 bases and J by 7 bases, with 6 bases between them. This CDR3 comprises 12 residues. The CDR3 nucleotides read TGTGCCAGCAGCCGGACAAATTCACCCCTCCACTTT. Amino acid sequence: CASSRTNSPLHF.

In this sample, this clone turned up a few times. This rearrangement joins TRBV19 to TRBJ2-2, with a weak D call TRBD1 (5 bases). This CDR3 is built from 15 residues. CDR1 and CDR2 from the germline V gene are LNHDA and SQIVND (reference sequence). Trimming stripped 5 bases from V and 6 bases from J, with 16 bases between. The CDR3 loop is CASSPRVWKAGELFF. In nucleotides, the CDR3 is TGTGCCAGTAGTCCCAGGGTGTGGAAGGCCGGGGAGCTGTTTTTT.

V gene TRBV2 combines with J gene TRBJ1-1; D unresolved. The CDR3 sequence is 13 residues long. Trimming took off 5 bases at V and 1 base at J, with 8 bases between the two ends. Germline V gives CDR1 SNHLY, CDR2 FYNNEI. This CDR3 is CASSKKQNTEAFF. The CDR3 nucleotides read TGTGCCAGCAGTAAGAAGCAGAACACTGAAGCTTTCTTT.

V usage is TRBV7-2 and J usage is TRBJ2-5; TRBD1 or TRBD2 may be the D gene (5 bases each). V was pared by 5 bases and J by 1 base, with 11 bases between. CDR1 is SGHTA, CDR2 FQGNSA, per germline. The CDR3 is 14 amino acids. The CDR3 reads CASSQQGPQETQYF. The CDR3 DNA reads TGTGCCAGCAGCCAGCAGGGACCCCAAGAGACCCAGTACTTC.

The chain combines TRBV30 with TRBJ1-1; no firm D call. Between the trimmed V and J ends, which lost 3 bases and 1 base, there was a span of 9 bases. Germline-derived CDR1 and CDR2 are GTSNPN and SVGIG (reference sequence). The CDR3 contains 13 residues. The CDR3 loop is CAWSPGPNTEAFF. DNA for the CDR3: TGTGCCTGGAGCCCGGGCCCGAACACTGAAGCTTTCTTT.

This clone was detected only a few times. The CDR3 coding sequence is TGTGCCAGCAGCGCCGAGGGCTATGGCTACACCTTC. Its translation is CASSAEGYGYTF. The V call is TRBV9, the J call TRBJ1-2, with D uncertain. CDR1 and CDR2 (germline): SGDLS, YYNGEE. The CDR3 runs to 12 residues. Deletions cut 3 bases from V and 4 bases from J, with 7 bases between.

The table lists this clone with a few counts. The gene calls are TRBV11-2 and TRBJ2-1; perhaps TRBD2 as D (6 bases). Trimming removed 3 bases at V and 8 bases at J, with 17 bases between. Germline CDR1 SGHAT, CDR2 FQNNGV. The CDR3 covers 15 residues. The CDR3 spells CASSFSPDYGDEQFF. The CDR3 DNA sequence: TGTGCCAGCAGCTTTAGTCCGGACTATGGGGATGAGCAGTTCTTC.

V usage is TRBV6-5 and J usage is TRBJ1-2, with 10 bases identical to TRBD1. V lost 6 bases, J lost 2 bases, and 3 bases stayed unmatched. Germline lookup yields CDR1 MNHEY and CDR2 SVGAGI. CDR3 size: 14 residues. CDR3 sequence (DNA): TGTGCCAGCAGAGAGACAGGGGGCAACTATGGCTACACCTTC. Translated: CASRETGGNYGYTF.

This chain uses TRBV7-6 with TRBJ2-7; no reliable D call. Trimming cost V 2 bases and J 5 bases, with 13 bases left between them. CDR1 is SGHVS, CDR2 FNYEAQ, per germline. This CDR3 is built from 14 residues. This chain's CDR3 is CASSLKGNTDEQYF. The CDR3 DNA is TGTGCCAGCAGCTTAAAAGGGAATACCGACGAGCAGTACTTC. Combining the CDR3 with reference TRBV7-6 and TRBJ2-7 gives the whole variable domain GAGVSQSPRYKVTKRGQDVALRCDPISGHVSLYWYRQALGQGPEFLTYFNYEAQQDKSGLPNDRFSAERPEGSISTLTIQRTEQRDSAMYRCASSLKGNTDEQYFGPGTRLTVT.

The chain is built from TRBV30 and TRBJ2-3; 9 positions match TRBD2. Unmatched junction bases numbered 10, after V lost 1 base and J lost 2 bases. The CDR3 runs to 17 residues. CDR1 GTSNPN and CDR2 SVGIG come from the germline V gene (reference sequence). CDR3: CAWSGTSAKYLTDTQYF. CDR3 in DNA: TGTGCCTGGAGTGGGACTAGCGCAAAATATCTCACAGATACGCAGTATTTT.

The rearrangement links TRBV30 to TRBJ1-5; possibly TRBD1 for D (6 bases). V gave up 3 bases and J gave up 5 bases, with 11 bases separating them. CDR1 GTSNPN and CDR2 SVGIG come from the germline V gene (reference sequence). The CDR3 contains 13 residues. The CDR3 region is CAWSRGLDQPQHF. As DNA, the CDR3 is TGTGCCTGGAGCAGGGGCCTGGATCAGCCCCAGCATTTT.

V is TRBV7-2 and J is TRBJ2-7; TRBD2 is a possible D gene (6 bases). Germline V gene sequence: CDR1 SGHTA, CDR2 FQGNSA. Trimming removed 6 bases from V and 3 bases from J, with 18 bases in between. The CDR3 is 15 residues long. CDR3 protein: CASRQERGTFYEQYF. DNA of the CDR3: TGTGCCAGCAGACAAGAGAGAGGGACTTTCTACGAGCAGTACTTC.

Only a few counts were recorded for this clone. The gene calls are TRBV4-3 and TRBJ2-4; D could derive from TRBD1 or TRBD2 (5 bases each). The CDR3 is 14 residues long. With 0 bases removed from V and 7 bases from J, the gap between germline ends came to 10 bases. The germline CDR1 and CDR2 sequences are LGHNA and YSLEER. The CDR3 loop reads CASSQDIWGNIQYF. CDR3 coding DNA: TGCGCCAGCAGCCAAGATATCTGGGGGAACATTCAGTACTTC.

This clone was seen only a few times. The chain joins TRBV5-4 to TRBJ2-1, with D perhaps being TRBD1 or TRBD2 (5 bases each). Trimming shortened V by 0 bases and J by 5 bases, and 6 bases separated the two germline ends. Per the germline V gene, CDR1 is SGHNT and CDR2 is YYREEE (reference sequence). This CDR3 is 13 amino acids long. This CDR3 is CASSLVGDNEQFF. DNA for the CDR3: TGTGCCAGCAGCTTGGTGGGGGACAATGAGCAGTTCTTC.

CDR3 residues: CASSRSTEAFF. CDR3 in DNA: TGTGCCAGCAGCCGAAGCACTGAAGCTTTCTTT. This chain joins TRBV7-2 and TRBJ1-1; no definite D call. CDR1 and CDR2 from the germline V gene are SGHTA and FQGNSA. This CDR3 is 11 amino acids long. V lost 5 bases and J lost 4, with 5 bases in between.

The CDR3 bases are TGTGCCAGCAGTTACGGGACAGGGAGCAAATCTGAAGCTTTCTTT. Residues: CASSYGTGSKSEAFF. The chain is built from TRBV6-5 and TRBJ1-1; TRBD1 agrees at 9 bases. Germline CDR1 reads MNHEY; CDR2 reads SVGAGI. This CDR3 spans 15 amino acids. The ends lost 2 bases at V and 6 bases at J; junction bases unmatched: 7.

This clone appeared a few times. CDR3 in amino acids: CASSPSGTSAYEQYF. In nucleotides, the CDR3 is TGTGCCAGCAGCCCCTCCGGGACTAGCGCCTACGAGCAGTACTTC. The V gene is TRBV11-2, the J gene TRBJ2-7; TRBD2 matches 10 bases. This CDR3 comprises 15 residues. With 5 bases clipped from V and 2 bases from J, the junction kept 6 bases outside the gene matches. CDR1 is SGHAT, CDR2 FQNNGV, per germline. Filled out from reference TRBV11-2 and TRBJ2-7, the complete variable domain reads EAGVAQSPRYKIIEKRQSVAFWCNPISGHATLYWYQQILGQGPKLLIQFQNNGVVDDSQLPKDRFSAERLKGVDSTLKIQPAKLEDSAVYLCASSPSGTSAYEQYFGPGTRLTVT.

The CDR3 spells CASRTIGANVLTF. The CDR3 nucleotides are TGTGCCAGCAGGACTATTGGGGCCAACGTCCTGACTTTC. The J gene is TRBJ2-6, the V gene TRBV6-5; D is perhaps TRBD2 (5 bases). The CDR3 length is 13 residues. The V end was cut by 6 bases, the J end by 3 bases, with 6 bases between. Germline V gives CDR1 MNHEY, CDR2 SVGAGI.

The rearrangement links TRBV5-4 to TRBJ2-5; D gene uncertain. CDR3 length: 13 amino acids. Germline CDR1 SGHNT, CDR2 YYREEE (reference sequence). Trimming shortened V by 6 bases and J by 3 bases, and 12 bases separated the two germline ends. The CDR3 here is CASTRPTEETQYF. For the CDR3, the DNA is TGTGCCAGCACTCGGCCGACTGAAGAGACCCAGTACTTC. Based on the CDR3 plus reference TRBV5-4 and TRBJ2-5, the full variable domain is ETGVTQSPTHLIKTRGQQVTLRCSSQSGHNTVSWYQQALGQGPQFIFQYYREEENGRGNFPPRFSGLQFPNYSSELNVNALELDDSALYLCASTRPTEETQYFGPGTRLLVL.

This chain joins TRBV4-3 and TRBJ1-2, with TRBD1 identical over 8 bases. With 0 bases clipped from V and 9 bases from J, the junction kept 6 bases outside the gene matches. This CDR3 has 14 residues. Germline V lookup: CDR1 LGHNA, CDR2 YSLEER. DNA for the CDR3: TGCGCCAGCAGCCAAGAGGGACAGGCTTTTAGCTACACCTTC. This translates into CASSQEGQAFSYTF.

This clone was seen a few times. This chain connects TRBV7-8 to TRBJ2-7; no firm D call. Trimming took off 5 bases at V and 5 bases at J, with 13 bases between the two ends. Germline assignment: CDR1 SGHVS and CDR2 FQNEAQ. CDR3 length: 13 residues. The CDR3 bases are TGTGCCAGCAGCCCCGACCCGAGCAACGAGCAGTACTTC. It yields the protein CASSPDPSNEQYF.

This chain links TRBV4-2 with TRBJ1-4; no definite D call. Germline V lookup: CDR1 LGHNA, CDR2 YNFKEQ. The ends were cut back, 4 bases at V and 8 bases at J, with 11 bases in the middle. The CDR3 totals 13 residues. The CDR3 DNA is TGTGCCAGCAGCCCCCGCCTGGGGGAAAAACTGTTTTTT. It encodes CASSPRLGEKLFF.

The chain couples TRBV30 to TRBJ1-2, with D unresolved. This CDR3 has 13 amino acids. Germline V gene sequence: CDR1 GTSNPN, CDR2 SVGIG (reference sequence). Trimming removed 0 bases from V and 7 bases from J, with 12 bases in between. In DNA, the CDR3 is TGTGCCTGGAGTGTAGGCAGTACCCCTGGCTACACCTTC. Encoded protein: CAWSVGSTPGYTF.

This clone was recorded a few times. This chain joins TRBV6-5 and TRBJ2-1; the D is unclear. The V and J ends lost 6 bases and 5 bases respectively, with 11 bases between them. The length of the CDR3 is 13 residues. The V gene's germline CDR1 is MNHEY and CDR2 SVGAGI. CDR3 loop: CASRFWRHNEQFF. The CDR3, as DNA: TGTGCCAGCAGATTCTGGCGCCACAATGAGCAGTTCTTC.

This clone was detected a few times. This chain connects TRBV29-1 to TRBJ2-3, with 8 positions matching TRBD1. The length of the CDR3 is 12 residues. V lost 7 bases, J lost 5 bases, and 5 bases stayed unmatched. Germline V lookup: CDR1 SQVTM, CDR2 ANQGSEA. CDR3 nucleotides: TGCAGCGCTGTGACAGGGGTAGATACGCAGTATTTT. This codes for CSAVTGVDTQYF.

This clone was recorded a few times. The rearrangement links TRBV19 to TRBJ1-5; 9 bases fit TRBD1. Germline CDR1 and CDR2: LNHDA and SQIVND (reference sequence). This CDR3 spans 15 amino acids. Trimming at V came to 6 bases and at J to 7 bases, leaving 10 bases not matched to a gene. As DNA, the CDR3 is TGTGCCAGTAGCACACCGGGACAGGGAAGACAGCCCCAGCATTTT. Residues: CASSTPGQGRQPQHF.